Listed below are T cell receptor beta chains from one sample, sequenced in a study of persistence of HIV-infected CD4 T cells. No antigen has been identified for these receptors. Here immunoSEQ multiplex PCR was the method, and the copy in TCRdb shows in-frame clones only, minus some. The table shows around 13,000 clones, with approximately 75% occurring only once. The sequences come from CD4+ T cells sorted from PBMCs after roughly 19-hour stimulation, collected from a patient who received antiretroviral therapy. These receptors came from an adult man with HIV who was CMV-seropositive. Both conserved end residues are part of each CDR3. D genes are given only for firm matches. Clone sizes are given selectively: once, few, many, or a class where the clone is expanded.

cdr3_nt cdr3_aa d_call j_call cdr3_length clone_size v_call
TGTGCCAGCAGCTCTACCGGGACACCTACCGGGGAGCTGTTTTTT CASSSTGTPTGELFF NA TRBJ2-2 15 NA TRBV7-3
TGTGCCACCACCTCAGCTGGGAGATCCCACGAGCAGTACTTC CATTSAGRSHEQYF NA TRBJ2-7 14 NA TRBV10-3
TGTGCCAGCAGTTCAAGGGTGGGGGAAAAACTGTTTTTT CASSSRVGEKLFF NA TRBJ1-4 13 NA TRBV27
TGTGCCAGCAGCTTATACGGGACAGAGCGAGATACGCAGTATTTT CASSLYGTERDTQYF TRBD1 TRBJ2-3 15 NA TRBV7-9
TGTGCCAGCAGAGAGGACAGGGGCCCCTATGGCTACACCTTC CASREDRGPYGYTF TRBD1 TRBJ1-2 14 NA TRBV6-5
TGTGCCAGCAGTCCACAGGGCCGACAAGAGACCCAGTACTTC CASSPQGRQETQYF NA TRBJ2-5 14 NA TRBV28
TGTGCCAGCTCACTGGGGGAAAACCTCTATGGCTACACCTTC CASSLGENLYGYTF NA TRBJ1-2 14 NA TRBV19
TGTGCCAGCAGTCCGCAGACAGGGATCCACGAGCAGTACTTC CASSPQTGIHEQYF TRBD1 TRBJ2-7 14 NA TRBV2
TGTGCCAGCAGCTTGGATGCTAGCGGGGGATGGGAGACCCAGTACTTC CASSLDASGGWETQYF TRBD2 TRBJ2-5 16 NA TRBV5-4
TGCGCCAGCAGCTTGGGCGATACTAATTCACCCCTCCACTTT CASSLGDTNSPLHF NA TRBJ1-6 14 NA TRBV5-1
TGTGCCAGCAGCTTAGGATCAGGGGGCAATCAGCCCCAGCATTTT CASSLGSGGNQPQHF NA TRBJ1-5 15 NA TRBV7-2
TGTGCCAGTAGTATGAAGGGACAGAGTCAGCCCCAGCATTTT CASSMKGQSQPQHF TRBD1 TRBJ1-5 14 once TRBV19
TGTGCCAGCAGACCCAGGGACCCAATGAACACTGAAGCTTTCTTT CASRPRDPMNTEAFF NA TRBJ1-1 15 NA TRBV28
TGTGCCAGCAGCCAGTACAAAGTCCGCCGGTCACCGGGACTAGCGGGAGATACGCAGTATTTT CASSQYKVRRSPGLAGDTQYF TRBD2 TRBJ2-3 21 NA TRBV3-1/TRBV3-2
TGTGCCAGCAGCGTAGGTACGGGACAAGCTAATGAAAAACTGTTTTTT CASSVGTGQANEKLFF NA TRBJ1-4 16 few TRBV9
TGTGCCAGCTCACCAAGGACGGACACTGAAGCTTTCTTT CASSPRTDTEAFF NA TRBJ1-1 13 medium-sized TRBV18
TGCGCCAGCCCTGTAAGAAGGGCCGAGAACACTGAAGCTTTCTTT CASPVRRAENTEAFF NA TRBJ1-1 15 NA TRBV23-1
TGTGCCAGCAGTGAAGTGTGGACAGGGGGATCACCCCTCCACTTT CASSEVWTGGSPLHF TRBD1 TRBJ1-6 15 NA TRBV6-1
TGTGCCAGTAGTATCGGTACAGGGAATACTTATAATTCACCCCTCCACTTT CASSIGTGNTYNSPLHF NA TRBJ1-6 17 NA TRBV19
TGCGCCAGCAGCCTCAGGGTGGATACTGAAGCTTTCTTT CASSLRVDTEAFF NA TRBJ1-1 13 few TRBV4-1
TGTGCCAGCAGTCTACAGGGGGCAGGGGATACGCAGTATTTT CASSLQGAGDTQYF TRBD1 TRBJ2-3 14 once TRBV2
TGCGCCAGCAGCCAAGAATACACCGGGGAGCTGTTTTTT CASSQEYTGELFF NA TRBJ2-2 13 NA TRBV10-1
TGTGCCAGCGGCCCAGGGACCCGGAACACTGAAGCTTTCTTT CASGPGTRNTEAFF NA TRBJ1-1 14 NA TRBV5-5
TGTGCCAGCAGTTACCCGGGGGGGGGCACAGATACGCAGTATTTT CASSYPGGGTDTQYF TRBD2 TRBJ2-3 15 once TRBV6-5
TGTGCCACCAGCAGAGGTTTGTCGGGGACTTTTGACAATGAGCAGTTCTTC CATSRGLSGTFDNEQFF NA TRBJ2-1 17 NA TRBV15
TGTGCCAGCAGTCCCAATTCGGTGGACGGATCAAATGAAAAACTGTTTTTT CASSPNSVDGSNEKLFF NA TRBJ1-4 17 NA TRBV6-6
TGTGCCACCAATCCAACAGGGGACACTCACTACGAGCAGTACTTC CATNPTGDTHYEQYF TRBD1 TRBJ2-7 15 NA TRBV28
TGCGCCAGCAGCGAACACATCAACACTTCAGCGACTAATGAAAAACTGTTTTTT CASSEHINTSATNEKLFF NA TRBJ1-4 18 NA TRBV5-1
TGCGCCAGCAGCCTCATCCCTAGCGGGGGTCGCACAGATACGCAGTATTTT CASSLIPSGGRTDTQYF TRBD2 TRBJ2-3 17 once TRBV5-1
TGTGCCAGCAGCTTAGGTCAGGGGGGCTACGAGCAGTACTTC CASSLGQGGYEQYF NA TRBJ2-7 14 NA TRBV7-9
TGTGCCACCAGCAGAGATTTTGGGACTGAAGCTTTCTTT CATSRDFGTEAFF NA TRBJ1-1 13 few TRBV15
TGCGCCAGCATGAGAGGGACTAGCGGATCCAATGAGCAGTTCTTC CASMRGTSGSNEQFF TRBD2 TRBJ2-1 15 NA TRBV5-1
TGTGCCAGCAGTGCCCACAGGGGGCGATTGTACGAGCAGTACTTC CASSAHRGRLYEQYF TRBD1 TRBJ2-7 15 once TRBV28
TGTGCTAGTGGTTTGGTACGTAGCGGGGTGTACGAGCAGTACTTC CASGLVRSGVYEQYF TRBD2 TRBJ2-7 15 NA TRBV12-5
TGTGCCAGTTTGAACAGGGCGGGCACAGATACGCAGTATTTT CASLNRAGTDTQYF NA TRBJ2-3 14 NA TRBV19
TGTGCCAGCAGTGGTAGCGGGGGGGCTAAAAACATTCAGTACTTC CASSGSGGAKNIQYF TRBD2 TRBJ2-4 15 once TRBV27
TGTGCCAGCGAAGTCCGTCGTAATGAAAAACTGTTTTTT CASEVRRNEKLFF NA TRBJ1-4 13 NA TRBV2
TGTGCCAGCAGACTAGACATGCTTCAGGAAAAACTGTTTTTT CASRLDMLQEKLFF NA TRBJ1-4 14 few TRBV6-1
TGTGCCAGCAGCTTCCTCCCCTCTCATTCACCCTCTGGAAACACCATATATTTT CASSFLPSHSPSGNTIYF NA TRBJ1-3 18 NA TRBV7-2
TGTGCCAGCAGTGACCACATTCAGTACTTC CASSDHIQYF NA TRBJ2-4 10 few TRBV2
TGTGCCAGCAGCCCACAGGGGGCTAAAGATACGCAGTATTTT CASSPQGAKDTQYF TRBD1 TRBJ2-3 14 few TRBV7-3
TGCGCCAGCAGCTTGGGACCAGGGGGAGGCCAGCCCCAGCATTTT CASSLGPGGGQPQHF TRBD1 TRBJ1-5 15 NA TRBV5-1
TGTGCCAGCAGCTTCGATGTAAACGAGCAGTACTTC CASSFDVNEQYF NA TRBJ2-7 12 NA TRBV7-2
TGTGCCAGCAGCTCGAACCTCAGGGACTACAATGAGCAGTTCTTC CASSSNLRDYNEQFF NA TRBJ2-1 15 NA TRBV7-3
TGTGCCAGCAGTGAAGACCCTGGACAGCTCTATGGCTACACCTTC CASSEDPGQLYGYTF NA TRBJ1-2 15 once TRBV2
TGCGCCAGCAGCTTGGGGACAGCTGAAAACATTCAGTACTTC CASSLGTAENIQYF NA TRBJ2-4 14 NA TRBV5-1
TGTGCCAGCAATTGGGTGGCTGGAGAGCAGTTCTTC CASNWVAGEQFF NA TRBJ2-1 12 NA TRBV11-1
TGTGCCACCAAAGTTCCGGCCTACGAGCAGTACTTC CATKVPAYEQYF NA TRBJ2-7 12 NA TRBV28
TGTGCCAGCAGCAAAGTGATAGATACGCAGTATTTT CASSKVIDTQYF NA TRBJ2-3 12 NA TRBV21-1
TGTGCCAGCAGCAACCACCGGGACAGGGGCATGTACGAGCAGTACTTC CASSNHRDRGMYEQYF NA TRBJ2-7 16 NA TRBV21-1
TGTGCCAGTAGGCGAGCAGCAACTAATGAAAAACTGTTTTTT CASRRAATNEKLFF NA TRBJ1-4 14 NA TRBV28
TGTGCCATCAGTGACTACGGACAGAACCGGCTTGAAGCTTTCTTT CAISDYGQNRLEAFF NA TRBJ1-1 15 NA TRBV10-3